This T cell receptor beta chain stems from a study of cytomegalovirus exposure and HLA in healthy donors. Whole-study results and caveats: Cytomegalovirus-associated TCR beta chains were listed, numbering some 150.

Generated by immunoSEQ multiplex PCR, the TCRdb table keeps only in-frame clones and is missing some. The sample lists 150,000 to 200,000 clones; about 82% were seen once. Comment on this clone: Its antigen is as yet unknown.

The CDR3 is made up of 14 amino acids. V was cut by 0 bases and J by 7 bases, with 12 bases left in between. Germline CDR1 reads MNHNY; CDR2 reads SVGAGI (reference sequence). Input material: PBMCs. The chain employs TRBV6-6 and TRBJ1-1; D perhaps matches TRBD1 (6 bases). This clonotype originated in a woman aged 18 to 35 in good health and CMV-seronegative. This CDR3 reads CASSYSVGANEAFF. Written as DNA, the CDR3 is TGTGCCAGCAGTTACTCGGTGGGGGCAAATGAAGCTTTCTTT.